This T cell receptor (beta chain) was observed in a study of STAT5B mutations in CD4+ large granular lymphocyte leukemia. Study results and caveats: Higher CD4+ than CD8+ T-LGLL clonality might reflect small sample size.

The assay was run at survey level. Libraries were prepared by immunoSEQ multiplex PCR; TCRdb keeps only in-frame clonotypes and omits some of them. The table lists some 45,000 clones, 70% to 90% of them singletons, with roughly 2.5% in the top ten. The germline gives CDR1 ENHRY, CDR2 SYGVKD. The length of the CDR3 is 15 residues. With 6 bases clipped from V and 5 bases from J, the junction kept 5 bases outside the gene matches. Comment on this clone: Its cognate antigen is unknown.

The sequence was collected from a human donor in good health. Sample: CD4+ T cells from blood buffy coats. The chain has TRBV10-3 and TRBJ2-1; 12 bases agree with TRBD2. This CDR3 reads CAIRTTSGGNNEQFF. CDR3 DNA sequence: TGTGCCATCAGGACGACTAGCGGGGGAAACAATGAGCAGTTCTTC.